A selection of T cell receptor beta chains follows, all from one sample in a study of blood T cell repertoires in COVID-19. Sequencing was performed with immunoSEQ multiplex PCR; in TCRdb, only in-frame clones are kept and a portion is missing. Among 150,000 to 200,000 clones listed, around nine tenths were seen once. Material for sequencing was PBMCs or T cells enriched from blood (not recorded which). The receptors come from a woman younger than 35 who had recovered from COVID-19. Each CDR3 is given with its conserved first and last residue. Fields, in order: CDR3 length, V gene, clone size, D gene, J gene, CDR3 DNA, CDR3 protein. The D gene is left open where the match is weak. Where a row states a size, it is once, few, many or the class of an expanded clone; other rows omit it.

16	TRBV28	once	TRBD1	TRBJ1-5	TGTGCCAGCAGTTTATCCTCCTCCGACAGGGGTCAGCCCCAGCATTTT	CASSLSSSDRGQPQHF
12	TRBV28	NA	NA	TRBJ2-7	TGTGCCAGCAGTAAGAGCTCCTACGAGCAGTACTTC	CASSKSSYEQYF
16	TRBV3-1/TRBV3-2	NA	NA	TRBJ2-1	TGTGCCAGCAGCCAAGGGTTAGCGGACACCTACAATGAGCAGTTCTTC	CASSQGLADTYNEQFF
16	TRBV18	NA	TRBD1	TRBJ1-2	TGTGCCAGCTCACCACTTGGGACAGAAGCTAACTATGGCTACACCTTC	CASSPLGTEANYGYTF
10	TRBV6-5	NA	NA	TRBJ2-7	TGTGCCCCTCCTTCCTACGAGCAGTACTTC	CAPPSYEQYF
14	TRBV10-3	NA	NA	TRBJ2-7	TGTGCCATCAGTGAGACAGGGCCCTCCTACGAGCAGTACTTC	CAISETGPSYEQYF
12	TRBV28	NA	NA	TRBJ2-7	TGTGCCAGCGGATTCAGTTCGGGGGAGCAGTACTTC	CASGFSSGEQYF
14	TRBV6-1	few	NA	TRBJ1-1	TGTGCCAGCAGTGAACGGGGGGGGAACACTGAAGCTTTCTTT	CASSERGGNTEAFF
15	TRBV27	NA	NA	TRBJ1-2	TGTGCCAGCAGTTCGGCGGGAGGAGCTAACTATGGCTACACCTTC	CASSSAGGANYGYTF
16	TRBV7-9	NA	NA	TRBJ2-1	TGTGCCAGCAGCTTAGGGCAGGGTGAACCCTACAATGAGCAGTTCTTC	CASSLGQGEPYNEQFF
14	TRBV2	NA	TRBD2	TRBJ2-7	TGTGCCAGCAGTCCGAGCGGGAGTGACTACGAGCAGTACTTC	CASSPSGSDYEQYF
11	TRBV29-1	NA	NA	TRBJ1-1	TGCAGCGTTGTTTGGGGGCTTTTAGCTTTCTTT	CSVVWGLLAFF
17	TRBV12-2	once	NA	TRBJ1-1	TGTGCAAGTCGCTTAAAGTCGGACAGGGTGACGGTGGCTGAAGCTTTCTTT	CASRLKSDRVTVAEAFF
15	TRBV5-6	NA	NA	TRBJ1-2	TGTGCCAGCAGCTTGGTGGGAACAGGGCCAGGCGGCTACACCTTC	CASSLVGTGPGGYTF
14	TRBV7-2	NA	NA	TRBJ2-1	TGTGCCAGCAGCTTAAGTGGGAGAGGAAATGAGCAGTTCTTC	CASSLSGRGNEQFF
13	TRBV12-3/TRBV12-4	NA	NA	TRBJ2-5	TGTGCCAGCACCCACAGGGTTGAAGAGACCCAGTACTTC	CASTHRVEETQYF
12	TRBV2	once	NA	TRBJ2-7	TGTGCCAGCAGTCCTCTCGCCTACGAGCAGTACTTC	CASSPLAYEQYF
15	TRBV19	NA	TRBD2	TRBJ2-7	TGTGCCAGTAGTATATCCGGGGGGGGCTCCTACGAGCAGTACTTC	CASSISGGGSYEQYF
15	TRBV7-8	NA	NA	TRBJ1-4	TGTGCCAGCAGCTCCCGGAGGGGGGGAAGTGAAAAACTGTTTTTT	CASSSRRGGSEKLFF
15	TRBV3-1/TRBV3-2	NA	TRBD2	TRBJ2-7	TGTGCCAGCAGCCTCACTAGCGGGAGGGCCTACGAGCAGTACTTC	CASSLTSGRAYEQYF
16	TRBV6-2/TRBV6-3	NA	NA	TRBJ2-4	TGTGCCAGCAGTTACGCATTGGGGAGAAGGGAAAACATTCAGTACTTC	CASSYALGRRENIQYF
13	TRBV4-1	NA	NA	TRBJ2-1	TGCGCCAGCAGCCAAGCTGGAGGTGATGAGCAGTTCTTC	CASSQAGGDEQFF
15	TRBV6-2/TRBV6-3	NA	TRBD2	TRBJ2-3	TGTGCCAGCAGTTACGGCGGGAGGGCCTTAGATACGCAGTATTTT	CASSYGGRALDTQYF
16	TRBV19	few	TRBD1	TRBJ2-7	TGTGCCAGTAGTACACAACCGGGACAGGGCCCCTACGAGCAGTACTTC	CASSTQPGQGPYEQYF
12	TRBV28	NA	NA	TRBJ2-7	TGTGCCAGCAGTTTGTATCGAGACGAGCAGTACTTC	CASSLYRDEQYF
11	TRBV2	once	NA	TRBJ2-7	TGTGCCAGCAGTGTCCCCGGCGAGCAGTACTTC	CASSVPGEQYF
13	TRBV2	NA	TRBD1	TRBJ2-5	TGTGCCAGCATGGGACAGGGCCAAGAGACCCAGTACTTC	CASMGQGQETQYF
11	TRBV30	NA	NA	TRBJ1-4	TGTGCCTGGAGTCCTAGGGAAAAACTGTTTTTT	CAWSPREKLFF
15	TRBV12-5	NA	NA	TRBJ1-2	TGTGCTAGTGGTCCTCCCACCGGGGGTGTAGTTGGCTACACCTTC	CASGPPTGGVVGYTF
15	TRBV27	NA	TRBD1	TRBJ2-7	TGTGCCAGCAGCCGTCCCGGACAGGGGGAATACGAGCAGTACTTC	CASSRPGQGEYEQYF
13	TRBV4-3	NA	TRBD2	TRBJ2-1	TGCGCCAGCAGGGGAGGGCCAGGTTATGAGCAGTTCTTC	CASRGGPGYEQFF
15	TRBV18	NA	NA	TRBJ1-1	TGTGCCAGCTCACCTTCCACAGGGATAGTCACTGAAGCTTTCTTT	CASSPSTGIVTEAFF
17	TRBV9	once	NA	TRBJ2-6	TGTGCCAGCAGCGTAGAACCAGTAGGGGTCGGGGCCAACGTCCTGACTTTC	CASSVEPVGVGANVLTF
14	TRBV7-2	NA	TRBD1	TRBJ1-6	TGTGCCAGCAGCGTTGGGACAGATAATTCACCCCTCCACTTT	CASSVGTDNSPLHF
15	TRBV6-4	once	TRBD2	TRBJ2-3	TGTGCCAGCAGTATTCTAGCGGGAGGGAAGGATACGCAGTATTTT	CASSILAGGKDTQYF
14	TRBV19	few	TRBD1	TRBJ1-5	TGTGCCAGTAGTGAGGGACAGGGCGGCCAGCCCCAGCATTTT	CASSEGQGGQPQHF
14	TRBV5-5	many	TRBD2	TRBJ2-2	TGTGCCAGCAGCCGGGAGGTGTATCTGGGGGAGCTGTTTTTT	CASSREVYLGELFF